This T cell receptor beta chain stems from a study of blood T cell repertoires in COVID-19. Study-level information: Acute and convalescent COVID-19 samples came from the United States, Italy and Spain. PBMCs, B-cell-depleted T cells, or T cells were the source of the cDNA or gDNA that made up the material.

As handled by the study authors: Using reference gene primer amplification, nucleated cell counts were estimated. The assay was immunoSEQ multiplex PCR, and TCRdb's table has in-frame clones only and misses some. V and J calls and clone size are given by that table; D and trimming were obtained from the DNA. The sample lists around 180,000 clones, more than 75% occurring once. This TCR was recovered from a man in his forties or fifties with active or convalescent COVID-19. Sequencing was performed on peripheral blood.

The CDR3 reads CASSLEAGGPAQETQYF. The DNA of the CDR3 is TGCGCCAGCAGCTTGGAGGCGGGGGGGCCTGCTCAAGAGACCCAGTACTTC. The V and J genes are TRBV5-1 and TRBJ2-5; 9 bases line up with TRBD2. V shed 0 bases, J shed 2 bases, and the junction held 8 bases outside the gene matches. Germline CDR1 and CDR2: SGHRS and YFSETQ. The CDR3 runs 17 residues. Filled out from reference TRBV5-1 and TRBJ2-5, the complete variable domain reads KAGVTQTPRYLIKTRGQQVTLSCSPISGHRSVSWYQQTPGQGLQFLFEYFSETQRNKGNFPGRFSGRQFSNSRSEMNVSTLELGDSALYLCASSLEAGGPAQETQYFGPGTRLLVL.